The 13 T cell receptor beta chains below were found in one sample sequenced in a study of OX40 agonist ivuxolimab in advanced cancers. Profiled with immunoSEQ multiplex PCR; TCRdb holds only in-frame clones, not every one. The sample carries about 82,000 clones, 88% recorded once. The material was CD4+ or CD8+ T cells sorted from blood, obtained in a trial of the OX40 agonist ivuxolimab. Every receptor here comes from an adult with an advanced solid tumor such as melanoma, head and neck, liver or kidney cancer.

This clone was counted a single time. The J gene is TRBJ2-1, the V gene TRBV19; 10 bases fit TRBD1. The germline V gene has CDR1 LNHDA and CDR2 SQIVND (reference sequence). The CDR3 sequence is 13 residues long. The V gene end was trimmed by 10 bases and the J gene end by 9 bases; junction bases not matched to a gene: 9. CDR3 DNA: TGTGCCACGCGACAGGGGGCATGGAGTGAGCAGTTCTTC. Protein sequence: CATRQGAWSEQFF.

This chain uses TRBV21-1 with TRBJ2-7; the table's D call, TRBD2, has no DNA check behind it. TRBV21-1 corresponds to a pseudogene. The CDR3 consists of 15 residues. CDR3 residues: CASRNGVAGIYEQYF. CDR3 nucleotide sequence: TGTGCCAGCAGAAACGGGGTAGCGGGGATATACGAGCAGTACTTC.

The chain has TRBV28 and TRBJ1-4; D might be TRBD1 (5 bases). From germline, CDR1 is MDHEN and CDR2 SYDVKM. Trimming left V 11 bases short and J 5 bases short, with 21 bases between. This CDR3 has 15 amino acids. CDR3 DNA sequence: TGTGCCGCATTTCAGGGTGGCCGAGGAAATGAAAAACTGTTTTTT. Amino acid sequence: CAAFQGGRGNEKLFF.

The V call is TRBV16, the J call TRBJ2-3; no clear D gene. The CDR3 totals 13 residues. CDR1 and CDR2 from the germline V gene are KGHSY and FQNENV. V was pared by 3 bases and J by 2 bases, with 6 bases between. CDR3 coding DNA: TGTGCCAGCAGCCAGATAGACACAGATACGCAGTATTTT. Protein sequence: CASSQIDTDTQYF.

The chain employs TRBV30 and TRBJ2-1; 8 bases align to TRBD2. This CDR3 comprises 14 residues. Germline CDR1 is GTSNPN and CDR2 is SVGIG (reference sequence). The ends lost 0 bases at V and 6 bases at J; junction bases unmatched: 4. The chain's CDR3 is CAWSVGLAGNEQFF. CDR3 DNA sequence: TGTGCCTGGAGTGTGGGGCTAGCGGGCAATGAGCAGTTCTTC.

CDR3: CASSLGGVGIQYF. The CDR3 DNA follows: TGTGCCAGCAGCTTAGGCGGGGTAGGCATTCAGTACTTC. The chain is built from TRBV11-3 and TRBJ2-4, with D possibly matching TRBD2 (6 bases). Trimming took 1 base from V and 9 from J, leaving 10 bases between them. The CDR3 sequence is 13 residues long. Germline V lookup: CDR1 SGHNT, CDR2 YENEEA.

The chain joins TRBV7-6 to TRBJ2-6; D is unclear. Per the germline V gene, CDR1 is SGHVS and CDR2 is FNYEAQ. The CDR3 runs to 16 residues. The V and J ends lost 0 bases and 4 bases respectively, with 10 bases between them. This CDR3 is CASSLAFNTGANVLTF. The CDR3 DNA follows: TGTGCCAGCAGCTTAGCCTTCAATACAGGGGCCAACGTCCTGACTTTC.

This clone was recorded once. The V gene is TRBV19, the J gene TRBJ2-5; perhaps D is TRBD1 or TRBD2 (5 bases each). The DNA end is more similar to TRBJ2-7, so the J call may be wrong. This CDR3 is built from 15 residues. Germline V gene lookup returns CDR1 LNHDA and CDR2 SQIVND (reference sequence). CDR3 sequence: CASNRGEGPTYEQYF. The CDR3, as DNA: TGTGCCAGTAACCGTGGTGAGGGGCCTACCTACGAGCAGTACTTC.

This clone was picked up one time. The chain recombines TRBV28 with TRBJ2-4; TRBD1 might be the D (6 bases). Germline CDR1 is MDHEN and CDR2 is SYDVKM. Trimming shortened V by 5 bases and J by 9 bases, and 11 bases separated the two germline ends. This CDR3 is built from 12 residues. The DNA of the CDR3 is TGTGCCAGCAGTGACAGGATCGGCATTCAGTACTTC. Residues: CASSDRIGIQYF.

This chain joins TRBV6-5 and TRBJ2-7, with TRBD1 matching over 7 bases. This CDR3 has 15 residues. Germline values: CDR1 MNHEY, CDR2 SVGAGI. V shed 4 bases and J 1 base; nucleotides not matched to a gene: 7. The CDR3 coding sequence is TGTGCCAGCAGTTCCCGGGACAGAGCTTCCTACGAGCAGTACTTC. This gives the protein CASSSRDRASYEQYF.

V usage is TRBV4-3 and J usage is TRBJ2-5; no firm D call. Trimming removed 0 bases at V and 6 bases at J, with 14 bases between. CDR1 is LGHNA, CDR2 YSLEER, per germline. The CDR3 has 15 residues. The CDR3 loop is CASSQERMSVQTQYF. The CDR3 coding sequence is TGCGCCAGCAGCCAAGAACGGATGTCAGTACAGACCCAGTACTTC.

CDR3 nucleotides: TGTGCCAGCAGCTTAGAAGTGAACAGGGGCGACCTTGGGGGTAATGAGCAGTTCTTC. Protein sequence: CASSLEVNRGDLGGNEQFF. The gene calls are TRBV7-3 and TRBJ2-1; 7 nucleotides agree with TRBD1. The junction had 20 bases not matched to a gene; V was cut back by 2 bases and J by 7 bases. The CDR3 sequence is 19 residues long. Germline CDR1 SGHTA, CDR2 FQGTGA.

The rearrangement uses TRBV28 and TRBJ2-3, with unresolved D. The CDR3 has 12 amino acids. Germline V gives CDR1 MDHEN, CDR2 SYDVKM. The V end was cut by 1 base, the J end by 4 bases, with 3 bases between. CDR3 sequence reads: CASSLLPDTQYF. The CDR3 region has the DNA TGTGCCAGCAGTTTATTACCAGATACGCAGTATTTT.